Listed here are 22 T cell receptor beta chains from one sample, sequenced in a study of T-cell memory formation after mild COVID-19. One entry per CDR3 protein, called by TCRdb with MiXCR from the 5' RACE reads. Counted here are around 130,000 distinct CDR3 sequences, approximately 6.3% occurring once; the ten biggest clones make up 2% to 2.5%. The sample was PBMCs or a T cell subset sorted from them (not recorded which). The receptors derive from an adult woman who had mild COVID-19 (a few samples of this study predate the infection). Cell type and time point are not known.

This clonotype was picked up many times. V gene TRBV5-1 combines with J gene TRBJ2-3; D uncertain. This CDR3 spans 14 amino acids. Trimming shortened V by 0 bases and J by 0 bases, and 5 bases separated the two germline ends. The germline gives CDR1 SGHRS, CDR2 YFSETQ. CDR3 in DNA: TGCGCCAGCAGCTTGGGGCCTAGCACAGATACGCAGTATTTT. Translated, it gives CASSLGPSTDTQYF.

This clonotype has ten or more counts. J is TRBJ2-1 and V is TRBV20-1, with 13 bases aligning to TRBD2. The CDR3 covers 15 residues. CDR1 is DFQATT, CDR2 SNEGSKA, per germline (reference sequence). Germline trimming cut 2 bases from V and 8 bases from J; bases unmatched to any gene: 6. CDR3 nucleotide sequence: TGCAGTGCTAGAACTGGACTAGCGGGAGTTCATGAGCAGTTCTTC. Translating it yields CSARTGLAGVHEQFF.

The chain couples TRBV6-2 or TRBV6-3 to TRBJ2-2; 11 bases match TRBD2. Per the germline V gene, CDR1 is MNHEY and CDR2 is SVGEGT. V gave up 7 bases and J gave up 4 bases; unmatched junction bases: 2. The CDR3 has 14 amino acids. The CDR3 DNA reads as TGTGCCAGCACTCTAGCGGGGGGCACCGGGGAGCTGTTTTTT. Amino acid sequence: CASTLAGGTGELFF.

This rearrangement joins TRBV11-2 to TRBJ2-2; D is undetermined. The germline V and J ends were trimmed by 5 bases and 4 bases, with 8 bases remaining between them. The CDR3 covers 13 residues. Germline values: CDR1 SGHAT, CDR2 FQNNGV. The CDR3 loop reads CASSRVFTGELFF. The CDR3 DNA follows: TGTGCCAGCAGCCGAGTATTCACCGGGGAGCTGTTTTTT.

This clonotype was picked up many times. The chain links TRBV7-2 to TRBJ2-3; D is ambiguous. The CDR3 runs to 13 residues. CDR1 is SGHTA, CDR2 FQGNSA, per germline. The V gene lost 1 base and the J gene lost 3 bases, with 5 bases spanning the gap. The CDR3 protein is CASSLEQTDTQYF. The CDR3 bases are TGTGCCAGCAGCTTAGAGCAGACAGATACGCAGTATTTT.

This clonotype has just a few counts. The genes are TRBV5-4 and TRBJ2-7, with 8 nucleotides matching TRBD2. This CDR3 comprises 15 residues. Germline V gene data show CDR1 as SGHNT and CDR2 as YYREEE (reference sequence). V was clipped by 3 bases and J by 3 bases; unmatched bases: 8. The CDR3 nucleotides are TGTGCCAGCAGCTCCCCGGGACTAGGACGCTACGAGCAGTACTTC. Amino acids: CASSSPGLGRYEQYF.

In DNA form, the CDR3 reads TGTGCCACCAGTGATCCCAATATAGCGGGGGGCCGCAATGAGCAGTTCTTC. Translated: CATSDPNIAGGRNEQFF. The chain has TRBV24-1 and TRBJ2-1; 10 positions agree with TRBD2. Germline V CDR1 and CDR2: KGHDR, SFDVKD. The CDR3 sequence is 17 residues long. With 3 bases clipped from V and 6 bases from J, the junction kept 10 bases outside the gene matches.

This chain uses TRBV27 with TRBJ2-4; D is possibly TRBD1 (5 bases). CDR1 and CDR2 (germline): MNHEY, SMNVEV (reference sequence). The CDR3 sequence is 15 residues long. The germline V and J ends were trimmed by 4 bases and 0 bases, with 10 bases remaining between them. DNA for the CDR3: TGTGCCAGCAGTTGGGGCCACCAAGCCAAAAACATTCAGTACTTC. It yields the protein CASSWGHQAKNIQYF.

This clonotype has ten or more counts. The chain is built from TRBV7-2 and TRBJ1-3, with TRBD1 matching over 10 bases. The V gene end was trimmed by 4 bases and the J gene end by 4 bases; junction bases not matched to a gene: 13. In germline, CDR1 is SGHTA, CDR2 FQGNSA. The CDR3 totals 18 residues. The chain's CDR3 is CASSSPMSTGGVGNTIYF. As DNA, the CDR3 is TGTGCCAGCAGCTCCCCCATGTCGACAGGGGGCGTCGGAAACACCATATATTTT.

The genes are TRBV5-1 and TRBJ2-5, with 7 bases that match TRBD1. CDR1 and CDR2 from the germline V gene are SGHRS and YFSETQ. The length of the CDR3 is 16 residues. The junction had 6 bases not matched to a gene; V was cut back by 0 bases and J by 1 base. CDR3 amino acids: CASSLAIGTAQETQYF. DNA of the CDR3: TGCGCCAGCAGCTTGGCCATCGGGACAGCCCAAGAGACCCAGTACTTC.

This chain connects TRBV4-1 to TRBJ2-2, with D possibly being TRBD1 (6 bases). Germline-derived CDR1 and CDR2 are MGHRA and YSYEKL. This CDR3 has 14 amino acids. V was clipped by 0 bases and J by 8 bases, with 10 bases between them. The CDR3 region has the DNA TGCGCCAGCAGCCAAGATCACGGGACAGGGGAGCTGTTTTTT. It yields the protein CASSQDHGTGELFF.

This clonotype was detected many times. The genes are TRBV7-2 and TRBJ2-3; no reliable D call. With 8 bases removed from V and 0 bases from J, the gap between germline ends came to 6 bases. The CDR3 has 12 amino acids. The germline V gene encodes CDR1 SGHTA and CDR2 FQGNSA. CDR3 in amino acids: CASADSTDTQYF. CDR3 coding DNA: TGTGCCAGCGCGGACAGCACAGATACGCAGTATTTT.

This sequence joins TRBV15 and TRBJ1-4, with 7 bases that match TRBD1. The CDR3 is made up of 17 amino acids. V was pared by 0 bases and J by 3 bases, with 7 bases of the junction left unmatched. From germline, CDR1 is LNHNV and CDR2 YYDKDF (reference sequence). The CDR3 is CATSRDFQGGANEKLFF. The CDR3 DNA follows: TGTGCCACCAGCAGAGACTTTCAAGGGGGCGCTAATGAAAAACTGTTTTTT.

The V gene is TRBV11-1, the J gene TRBJ2-2; either TRBD1 or TRBD2 may fit D (5 bases each). Germline values: CDR1 SGHAT, CDR2 FQDESV (reference sequence). This CDR3 contains 14 residues. V was cut by 5 bases and J by 4 bases, with 11 bases left in between. The CDR3 nucleotides read TGTGCCAGCAGCCCCGGGACGTCCACCGGGGAGCTGTTTTTT. Translation gives CASSPGTSTGELFF.

This clonotype was detected only a few times. The chain carries TRBV6-5 and TRBJ2-2; 8 bases align to TRBD1. This CDR3 has 15 amino acids. Germline CDR1 is MNHEY and CDR2 is SVGAGI. J was trimmed by 3 bases and V by 5 bases; bases with no gene match: 5. The CDR3: CASSKDRAHTGELFF. Written as DNA, the CDR3 is TGTGCCAGCAGTAAGGACAGGGCCCACACCGGGGAGCTGTTTTTT.

The table lists this clonotype with many counts. The J gene is TRBJ2-7, the V gene TRBV29-1; 12 bases agree with TRBD2. Trimming at V came to 3 bases and at J to 3 bases, leaving 3 bases not matched to a gene. Germline assignment: CDR1 SQVTM and CDR2 ANQGSEA. The CDR3 covers 14 residues. In nucleotides, the CDR3 is TGCAGCGTTGAGACTAGCGGGAGTAGCTACGAGCAGTACTTC. Residues: CSVETSGSSYEQYF.

Many counts were recorded for this clonotype. The V and J genes are TRBV5-1 and TRBJ1-6, with unresolved D. V lost 0 bases, J lost 7 bases, and 11 bases lay in between. The germline CDR1 and CDR2 sequences are SGHRS and YFSETQ. The CDR3 covers 15 residues. The CDR3 DNA sequence: TGCGCCAGCAGCTTGGAATCCCGAAGCAATTCACCCCTCCACTTT. Translation: CASSLESRSNSPLHF.

The rearrangement joins TRBV5-5 to TRBJ1-2; D is undetermined. Trimming pared 3 bases from V and 8 bases from J, leaving 14 bases between. This CDR3 is built from 13 residues. Per the germline V gene, CDR1 is SGHKS and CDR2 is YYEKEE (reference sequence). CDR3 sequence: CASSSLAEGGYTF. CDR3 in DNA: TGTGCCAGCAGCTCCCTAGCCGAAGGAGGCTACACCTTC. The full variable domain, its missing parts supplied by reference TRBV5-5 and TRBJ1-2, is DAGVTQSPTHLIKTRGQQVTLRCSPISGHKSVSWYQQVLGQGPQFIFQYYEKEERGRGNFPDRFSARQFPNYSSELNVNALLLGDSALYLCASSSLAEGGYTFGSGTRLTVV.

This clonotype came up a few times. The J gene is TRBJ2-5, the V gene TRBV20-1; perhaps TRBD1 as D (6 bases). Trimming pared 3 bases from V and 5 bases from J, leaving 19 bases between. Germline CDR1 and CDR2: DFQATT and SNEGSKA (reference sequence). The CDR3 has 15 amino acids. CDR3 in amino acids: CSARVTGHSMETQYF. As DNA, the CDR3 is TGCAGTGCTAGGGTAACGGGACACTCGATGGAGACCCAGTACTTC.

The chain has TRBV10-3 and TRBJ1-1, with 9 nucleotides matching TRBD1. Germline V CDR1 and CDR2: ENHRY, SYGVKD. V dropped 5 bases and J dropped 1; count of bases not matched to a gene: 11. This CDR3 contains 17 residues. The CDR3 sequence: CAISTGQGIRRNTEAFF. Here the CDR3 DNA reads TGTGCCATCAGTACGGGACAGGGTATTAGACGGAACACTGAAGCTTTCTTT.

V and J are TRBV2 and TRBJ2-1, with TRBD2 identical over 7 bases. The CDR3 runs to 14 residues. Germline CDR1 reads SNHLY; CDR2 reads FYNNEI. The J segment lost 5 bases and the V segment lost 1 base, leaving 2 bases of the junction unmatched. The CDR3: CASSEGTRNNEQFF. The CDR3 DNA is TGTGCCAGCAGTGAAGGGACTAGGAACAATGAGCAGTTCTTC.

The chain is built from TRBV2 and TRBJ2-7, with D perhaps being TRBD1 or TRBD2 (5 bases each). Trimming shortened V by 4 bases and J by 7 bases, and 11 bases separated the two germline ends. Germline V gene sequence: CDR1 SNHLY, CDR2 FYNNEI. The CDR3 covers 12 residues. CDR3 nucleotides: TGTGCCAGCAGTGGGGACGTTTGGGAGCAGTACTTC. It is translated as CASSGDVWEQYF.